This TCR beta chain was recorded in a study of cytomegalovirus exposure and HLA in healthy donors. Findings and limits, study-wide: What a later analysis reportedly showed was that an Asian-associated ancestry cluster had fewer N-insertions than the approximately 700-donor mean. Common viral pathogens seemed, in a later analysis, to connect with several of the most significant clusters. TRBV6-2, TRBV6-3 and other indistinguishable V segments were excluded. An analysis done earlier found most TCR beta V segments productive about 87% or about 30% of the time.

The study ran its PCR with 60 Vbeta and 13 Jbeta primers. TCRdb's copy holds only in-frame clones and misses some; the assay was immunoSEQ multiplex PCR. The sample yields some 120,000 clones, 75% to 90% seen once. In regard to this clone: Its target is not known.

CDR1 PRHDT and CDR2 FYEKMQ come from the germline V gene (reference sequence). This CDR3 is 17 amino acids long. The chain combines TRBV13 with TRBJ2-5, with D possibly matching TRBD2 (6 bases). Near its end, the DNA agrees better with TRBJ2-7, so the J call may be wrong. The source is a man aged 25-45 years in good health and CMV-seronegative. Source material: PBMCs. The CDR3 sequence: CASSLAVVMGRSYEQYF. Here the CDR3 DNA reads TGTGCCAGCAGCTTAGCGGTGGTAATGGGGAGGTCTTACGAGCAGTACTTC.